These 20 T cell receptor beta chains were sequenced from one sample in a study of T cells in Graves' hyperthyroidism and ophthalmopathy. Amplified regions were TCR beta CDR3 sequences from RNA transcripts. TCR CDR3 underwent first-round RT-PCR with the HTBI primer set. One entry per CDR3 protein results from TCRdb running MiXCR on the multiplex PCR reads. The top ten hold over 70% of the sample, which has approximately 360,000 distinct CDR3 sequences, roughly 25% seen once. Material: blood. The receptors come from a man aged 50 or older with Graves' hyperthyroidism.

This clonotype was observed a few times. Here the CDR3 reads CASSTIGYDGYTF. In nucleotides, the CDR3 is TGTGCCAGCAGCACAATCGGGTACGATGGCTACACCTTC. The chain is built from TRBV7-3 and TRBJ1-2, with no clear D. There are 13 residues in the CDR3. Trimming shortened V by 5 bases and J by 6 bases, and 13 bases separated the two germline ends. Germline CDR1 and CDR2: SGHTA and FQGTGA.

The V gene is TRBV5-1, the J gene TRBJ1-5; D is unresolved. CDR3 length: 15 amino acids. The germline V gene encodes CDR1 SGHRS and CDR2 YFSETQ. V was trimmed by 1 base and J by 7 bases, leaving 15 bases between them. The chain's CDR3 is CASSLNPEREQPQHF. The CDR3, as DNA: TGCGCCAGCAGCTTGAATCCGGAGAGGGAGCAGCCCCAGCATTTT.

The chain has TRBV7-2 and TRBJ2-1, with D perhaps assigned TRBD1 or TRBD2 (5 bases each). The germline CDR1 and CDR2 sequences are SGHTA and FQGNSA. The CDR3 contains 16 residues. With 5 bases removed from V and 4 bases from J, the gap between germline ends came to 18 bases. DNA of the CDR3: TGTGCCAGCAGCCCCCAAGGGACGAGAGCTTACAATGAGCAGTTCTTC. It encodes CASSPQGTRAYNEQFF.

This clonotype was seen only once. The CDR3 coding sequence is TGTGCCAGTAGTCAGGCAGGGGGCGACACTGAAGCTTTCTTT. Translated: CASSQAGGDTEAFF. The V gene is TRBV19, the J gene TRBJ1-1; 8 bases map to TRBD1. CDR1 is LNHDA, CDR2 SQIVND, per germline (reference sequence). V was pared by 5 bases and J by 3 bases, with 5 bases of the junction left unmatched. CDR3 length: 14 amino acids.

Many counts were recorded for this clonotype. In DNA form, the CDR3 reads TGTGCCAGCAGCTTATCTCAACACCGCACAGATACGCAGTATTTT. The encoded protein is CASSLSQHRTDTQYF. This chain connects TRBV11-2 to TRBJ2-3; D remains ambiguous. V dropped 2 bases and J dropped 1 base, with 10 bases sitting between them. This CDR3 is built from 15 residues. Germline V gene data show CDR1 as SGHAT and CDR2 as FQNNGV.

The chain employs TRBV18 and TRBJ1-1, with D perhaps TRBD1 (6 bases). The CDR3 consists of 13 residues. CDR1 is KGHSH and CDR2 is LQKENI in the germline V gene. V was pared by 5 bases and J by 6 bases, with 13 bases between. The CDR3 DNA sequence: TGTGCCAGCTCAACTAAGACAGGAGCTGAAGCTTTCTTT. This codes for CASSTKTGAEAFF.

This clonotype was detected only a few times. V and J are TRBV11-3 and TRBJ1-6, with no clear D. This CDR3 has 13 residues. The V gene's germline CDR1 is SGHNT and CDR2 YENEEA. The V gene lost 0 bases and the J gene lost 9 bases, with 6 bases spanning the gap. DNA of the CDR3: TGTGCCAGCAGCTTAGATCAGAGTTCACCCCTCCACTTT. Amino acids: CASSLDQSSPLHF.

This clonotype was picked up a small number of times. The chain has TRBV28 and TRBJ2-1, with TRBD2 matching 9 bases. Germline values: CDR1 MDHEN, CDR2 SYDVKM. CDR3 size: 16 residues. The junction had 6 bases not matched to a gene; V was cut back by 6 bases and J by 0 bases. The CDR3 DNA sequence: TGTGCCAGCAGACCCACTAGCGGGCGCTCCTACAATGAGCAGTTCTTC. It specifies CASRPTSGRSYNEQFF.

This clonotype was observed many times. The chain employs TRBV20-1 and TRBJ1-2; 8 bases are a match to TRBD1. Germline assignment: CDR1 DFQATT and CDR2 SNEGSKA (reference sequence). The CDR3 has 12 residues. Losses at the gene ends were 6 bases for V and 7 bases for J; bases not matched to a gene: 7. CDR3 sequence: CSASQGAVGYTF. For the CDR3, the DNA is TGCAGTGCAAGCCAGGGGGCTGTTGGCTACACCTTC.

This clonotype occurred many times. This chain uses TRBV11-2 with TRBJ2-1; 11 bases align to TRBD2. The CDR3 contains 15 residues. V was clipped by 2 bases and J by 7 bases; unmatched bases: 4. In germline, CDR1 is SGHAT, CDR2 FQNNGV. The CDR3 DNA reads as TGTGCCAGCAGCTTAACTAGCGGGAGTGTGAATGAGCAGTTCTTC. This translates into CASSLTSGSVNEQFF.

In this sample, this clonotype turned up many times. The rearrangement uses TRBV11-2 and TRBJ2-1; 9 nucleotides match TRBD2. The CDR3 has 15 amino acids. With 3 bases clipped from V and 5 bases from J, the junction kept 5 bases outside the gene matches. Germline loops: CDR1 SGHAT, CDR2 FQNNGV. DNA for the CDR3: TGTGCCAGCAGCTTCGGCGGGAGGGCCAACAATGAGCAGTTCTTC. It yields the protein CASSFGGRANNEQFF. Supplemented by reference TRBV11-2 and TRBJ2-1, the full variable domain reads EAGVAQSPRYKIIEKRQSVAFWCNPISGHATLYWYQQILGQGPKLLIQFQNNGVVDDSQLPKDRFSAERLKGVDSTLKIQPAKLEDSAVYLCASSFGGRANNEQFFGPGTRLTVL.

This clonotype was recorded many times. The rearrangement joins TRBV12-3 or TRBV12-4 to TRBJ1-2; D remains ambiguous. CDR3 length: 14 residues. Trimming left V 6 bases short and J 8 bases short, with 19 bases between. The CDR3 loop is CASSPSSSSGGYTF. The CDR3 DNA sequence: TGTGCCAGCAGCCCTTCGTCGTCTTCTGGGGGCTACACCTTC.

This clonotype was observed a handful of times. CDR3 DNA sequence: TGTGCCACCAGCAGCAGGACAGGGGCCCCCTACGAGCAGTACTTC. As protein: CATSSRTGAPYEQYF. The rearrangement links TRBV15 to TRBJ2-7; 9 bases agree with TRBD1. Trimming cost V 3 bases and J 2 bases; bases outside gene matches: 5. The CDR3 covers 15 residues. From germline, CDR1 is LNHNV and CDR2 YYDKDF (reference sequence).

In this sample, this clonotype turned up a few times. The V gene is TRBV14, the J gene TRBJ1-2, with 8 bases aligning to TRBD1. The CDR3 has 13 amino acids. Germline CDR1 and CDR2: SGHDN and FVKESK. The V and J ends lost 4 bases and 4 bases, in that order; junction bases with no gene match: 2. This CDR3 reads CASSPGQAYGYTF. DNA of the CDR3: TGTGCCAGCAGCCCGGGACAGGCCTATGGCTACACCTTC.

This clonotype was detected a few times. V gene TRBV11-1 combines with J gene TRBJ2-1; possibly TRBD2 for D (6 bases). The CDR3 runs 13 residues. Looked up from germline, CDR1 is SGHAT and CDR2 is FQDESV (reference sequence). V lost 2 bases to trimming and J lost 9 bases, with 11 bases between them. The CDR3 loop is CASSLKLAGEQFF. The CDR3 coding sequence is TGTGCCAGCAGCTTAAAACTAGCCGGTGAGCAGTTCTTC. Looking up the rest from reference TRBV11-1 and TRBJ2-1 gives the full variable domain: EAEVAQSPRYKITEKSQAVAFWCDPISGHATLYWYRQILGQGPELLVQFQDESVVDDSQLPKDRFSAERLKGVDSTLKIQPAELGDSAMYLCASSLKLAGEQFFGPGTRLTVL.

The rearrangement links TRBV7-6 to TRBJ2-2; TRBD2 agrees at 11 bases. CDR1 SGHVS and CDR2 FNYEAQ come from the germline V gene. Trimming at V came to 5 bases and at J to 4 bases, leaving 9 bases not matched to a gene. This CDR3 contains 17 residues. The CDR3: CASSPYSTSGITGELFF. The CDR3 DNA is TGTGCCAGCAGCCCTTATTCGACTAGCGGGATCACCGGGGAGCTGTTTTTT.

This chain links TRBV9 with TRBJ2-7; either TRBD1 or TRBD2 may supply D (5 bases each). The length of the CDR3 is 15 residues. Germline V CDR1 and CDR2: SGDLS, YYNGEE. Between the trimmed V and J ends, which lost 4 bases and 3 bases, there was a span of 17 bases. The CDR3 region is CASSPGATRDYEQYF. In DNA, the CDR3 is TGTGCCAGCAGCCCCGGGGCTACTAGAGACTACGAGCAGTACTTC.

This clonotype was observed at least ten times. The chain carries TRBV27 and TRBJ2-3; TRBD2 aligns across 14 bases. V lost 4 bases and J lost 4; bases outside the gene matches: 1. The CDR3 spans 15 residues. Germline assignment: CDR1 MNHEY and CDR2 SMNVEV (reference sequence). The CDR3 nucleotides are TGTGCCAGCAGTTGGGGACTAGCGGGAGCAGATACGCAGTATTTT. This gives the protein CASSWGLAGADTQYF.

This clonotype was found a few times. In DNA, the CDR3 is TGTGCCAGCAGCTCGGGGTTCCCTAATGAAAAACTGTTTTTT. It codes for CASSSGFPNEKLFF. V and J are TRBV5-8 and TRBJ1-4; D uncertain. The CDR3 sequence is 14 residues long. Germline CDR1 is SGHTS and CDR2 is YDEGEE. The V and J ends lost 3 bases and 3 bases respectively, with 9 bases between them.

The gene calls are TRBV24-1 and TRBJ2-5; D uncertain. The length of the CDR3 is 11 residues. Per germline, CDR1 KGHDR and CDR2 SFDVKD. V lost 6 bases to trimming and J lost 5 bases, with 6 bases between them. The CDR3 sequence: CATSFLETQYF. In DNA, the CDR3 is TGTGCCACCAGTTTTCTGGAGACCCAGTACTTC.